These 16 T cell receptor beta chains came from one sample sequenced in a study of neurological immune-mediated disorders. From the 5' RACE reads, TCRdb called clonotypes with MiXCR, one entry per CDR3 protein. The profile shows just under 20,000 distinct CDR3 sequences, 7.5% of them singletons. Sequenced sample: CD8+ T cells from blood. The receptors come from a woman aged 25 to 45 with HTLV-1-associated myelopathy (HAM/TSP).

This clonotype was detected many times. This chain links TRBV27 with TRBJ2-3; D unresolved. CDR3 size: 13 residues. Trimming left V 5 bases short and J 4 bases short, with 10 bases between. Germline values: CDR1 MNHEY, CDR2 SMNVEV (reference sequence). The CDR3 here is CASSHLGSDTQYF. The CDR3 nucleotides are TGTGCCAGCAGTCACTTAGGGTCAGATACGCAGTATTTT.

By share, this clonotype counts as medium-sized. The gene calls are TRBV5-1 and TRBJ1-4; D uncertain. Deletions cut 1 base from V and 0 bases from J, with 4 bases between. The CDR3 consists of 14 residues. Looked up from germline, CDR1 is SGHRS and CDR2 is YFSETQ. The CDR3 region is CASSLSATNEKLFF. Written as DNA, the CDR3 is TGCGCCAGCAGCTTGTCCGCAACTAATGAAAAACTGTTTTTT.

This clonotype was seen many times. CDR3 sequence: CASSWGQASYNEQFF. CDR3 nucleotides: TGCGCCAGCAGCTGGGGACAGGCCTCCTACAATGAGCAGTTCTTC. The rearrangement links TRBV5-1 to TRBJ2-1, with 8 bases fitting TRBD1. The V and J ends lost 3 bases and 0 bases, in that order; junction bases with no gene match: 2. Germline values: CDR1 SGHRS, CDR2 YFSETQ. The CDR3 totals 15 residues.

At least ten counts were recorded for this clonotype. This chain joins TRBV20-1 and TRBJ2-7, with TRBD2 as a possible D gene (6 bases). The germline V gene has CDR1 DFQATT and CDR2 SNEGSKA (reference sequence). The CDR3 has 15 residues. V was trimmed by 6 bases and J by 4 bases, leaving 22 bases between them. For the CDR3, the DNA is TGCAGTGCCGCCGGGGCTAGCGACAGCCTATACGAGCAGTACTTC. It translates to CSAAGASDSLYEQYF.

This clonotype has ten or more counts. The chain carries TRBV5-1 and TRBJ2-1; D not certain. V lost 1 base and J lost 3, with 5 bases in between. Germline V gives CDR1 SGHRS, CDR2 YFSETQ. The CDR3 consists of 13 residues. The CDR3 loop is CASSLSGYNEQFF. Written as DNA, the CDR3 is TGCGCCAGCAGCTTGTCTGGCTACAATGAGCAGTTCTTC.

This clonotype was counted ten times or more. This chain links TRBV6-5 with TRBJ2-3; 8 bases align to TRBD2. The CDR3 sequence is 14 residues long. V was pared by 9 bases and J by 1 base, with 6 bases of the junction left unmatched. From germline, CDR1 is MNHEY and CDR2 SVGAGI. The CDR3 loop is CASAPGGGTDTQYF. In DNA form, the CDR3 reads TGTGCCAGTGCTCCCGGGGGGGGCACAGATACGCAGTATTTT.

This clonotype was detected many times. J is TRBJ1-1 and V is TRBV6-4; the D gene is possibly TRBD1 (5 bases). Germline assignment: CDR1 MRHNA and CDR2 SNTAGT. Trimming left V 5 bases short and J 1 base short, with 8 bases between. CDR3 length: 13 residues. The CDR3 spells CASSPTANTEAFF. DNA for the CDR3: TGTGCCAGCAGTCCGACAGCGAACACTGAAGCTTTCTTT.

This clonotype was seen many times. The chain is built from TRBV20-1 and TRBJ2-7; TRBD1 matches 10 bases. The V segment lost 6 bases and the J segment 6 bases; nucleotides outside the gene matches: 11. This CDR3 comprises 14 residues. Germline values: CDR1 DFQATT, CDR2 SNEGSKA (reference sequence). The CDR3 DNA reads TGCAGTGCCCGCCGGGACAGGGGTTTAGGCGAGCAGTACTTC. Amino acid sequence: CSARRDRGLGEQYF.

This clonotype was observed many times. V gene TRBV14 combines with J gene TRBJ2-7; the D is unclear. Germline V gene data show CDR1 as SGHDN and CDR2 as FVKESK. V was clipped by 0 bases and J by 7 bases, with 4 bases between them. The CDR3 covers 11 residues. The CDR3 region has the DNA TGTGCCAGCAGCCAAGATTGGGAGCAGTACTTC. Its translation: CASSQDWEQYF.

This clonotype was found many times. This rearrangement joins TRBV11-2 to TRBJ2-5, with D unresolved. V was shortened by 7 bases and J by 1 base, with 19 bases between the two germline ends. The germline CDR1 and CDR2 sequences are SGHAT and FQNNGV. This CDR3 is built from 16 residues. This CDR3 reads CASTARPGFPQETQYF. The CDR3 coding sequence is TGTGCCAGCACAGCCCGCCCAGGTTTCCCCCAAGAGACCCAGTACTTC.

The table lists this clonotype with many counts. The chain couples TRBV20-1 to TRBJ1-6; D is possibly TRBD1 (6 bases). Per the germline V gene, CDR1 is DFQATT and CDR2 is SNEGSKA (reference sequence). This CDR3 contains 16 residues. V lost 2 bases and J 5 bases, leaving 16 bases between the germline ends. The CDR3 bases are TGCAGTGCTAGAAGCTTAGAAGGGGGAGATAATTCACCCCTCCACTTT. It specifies CSARSLEGGDNSPLHF.

This clonotype was seen ten or more times. The V and J genes are TRBV20-1 and TRBJ2-1, with TRBD1 matching over 7 bases. Per the germline V gene, CDR1 is DFQATT and CDR2 is SNEGSKA (reference sequence). Losses at the gene ends were 6 bases for V and 3 bases for J; bases not matched to a gene: 14. This CDR3 is 16 amino acids long. As DNA, the CDR3 is TGCAGTGCCAGGCCCCCAACAGGGGATATCTACAATGAGCAGTTCTTC. It encodes CSARPPTGDIYNEQFF.

This clonotype appeared many times. The chain links TRBV19 to TRBJ1-1; no reliable D call. The CDR3 runs 13 residues. Germline V gives CDR1 LNHDA, CDR2 SQIVND (reference sequence). Trimming took 5 bases from V and 0 from J, leaving 7 bases between them. The CDR3 sequence: CASSLTLNTEAFF. DNA for the CDR3: TGTGCCAGTAGTCTGACCCTGAACACTGAAGCTTTCTTT.

This clonotype has a count of ten or more. V gene TRBV20-1 combines with J gene TRBJ2-7; D remains unclear. V was shortened by 1 base and J by 5 bases, with 15 bases between the two germline ends. Germline-derived CDR1 and CDR2 are DFQATT and SNEGSKA (reference sequence). The CDR3 totals 14 residues. DNA for the CDR3: TGCAGTGCTAGAGTTCCCTCCAGCGACCACGAGCAGTACTTC. Translated: CSARVPSSDHEQYF.

This clonotype was seen many times. The gene calls are TRBV11-2 and TRBJ2-3, with a weak D call TRBD2 (6 bases). V was cut by 5 bases and J by 1 base, with 13 bases left in between. CDR1 and CDR2 (germline): SGHAT, FQNNGV. The CDR3 sequence is 15 residues long. The CDR3 bases are TGTGCCAGCAGCCATGGGGGGTGGGGCACAGATACGCAGTATTTT. Translation: CASSHGGWGTDTQYF.

This clonotype was detected many times. The chain uses TRBV2 and TRBJ1-1; 8 bases map to TRBD1. The CDR3 extends over 15 amino acids. The V segment lost 3 bases and the J segment 2 bases; nucleotides outside the gene matches: 5. Germline CDR1 is SNHLY and CDR2 is FYNNEI. CDR3 protein: CASSDWTGRNTEAFF. CDR3 coding DNA: TGTGCCAGCAGTGACTGGACAGGGCGAAACACTGAAGCTTTCTTT.